This T cell receptor (beta chain) was sequenced in a study of CD8+ T cells in alopecia areata. Overall study context: Female C3H/HeJ recipients aged about 6-11 weeks got skin from C3H/HeJ graft donors aged about 6-12 months that had spontaneous alopecia.

Study-wide points: The study found higher clonality in lesional than normal scalp, especially in alopecia totalis/universalis.

Time point meaning: mouse skin 6 weeks after grafting, around onset of hair loss. Recipient mice had skin biopsied at grafting and 3 and 6 weeks afterward. This clone qualifies as medium-sized (0.01 to 0.1%). Its antigen is undetermined. Genes and germline come from the mouse. In each case, RNA was isolated and then reverse transcribed into cDNA as the sequencing template. TCRdb keeps only in-frame clones here, not all; method: immunoSEQ multiplex PCR. The sample includes roughly 1,800 clones, none of them occurring once. This material consisted of skin, taken at week 6. This TCR was sampled from a C3H/HeJ mouse with alopecia areata. Strain haplotype at MHC: H2-k.

The CDR3 loop reads CASSTTTNTGQLYF. The part of the CDR3 DNA that was read is TGTGCCAGCAGTACGACAACAAACACCGGG. This rearrangement joins TRBV19 to TRBJ2-2, with no clear D. The read terminates 4 residues before the CDR3 end, so the remaining end is supplied by the germline J gene. The CDR3 contains 14 residues. Germline CDR1 and CDR2: FNHDT and SITEND (reference sequence). V dropped 3 bases and J dropped 0 bases, with 6 bases sitting between them. The full variable domain, rest sourced from reference TRBV19 and TRBJ2-2, is GGIITQTPKFLIGQEGQKLTLKCQQNFNHDTMYWYRQDSGKGLRLIYYSITENDLQKGDLSEGYDASREKKSSFSLTVTSAQKNEMAVFLCASSTTTNTGQLYFGEGSKLTVL.